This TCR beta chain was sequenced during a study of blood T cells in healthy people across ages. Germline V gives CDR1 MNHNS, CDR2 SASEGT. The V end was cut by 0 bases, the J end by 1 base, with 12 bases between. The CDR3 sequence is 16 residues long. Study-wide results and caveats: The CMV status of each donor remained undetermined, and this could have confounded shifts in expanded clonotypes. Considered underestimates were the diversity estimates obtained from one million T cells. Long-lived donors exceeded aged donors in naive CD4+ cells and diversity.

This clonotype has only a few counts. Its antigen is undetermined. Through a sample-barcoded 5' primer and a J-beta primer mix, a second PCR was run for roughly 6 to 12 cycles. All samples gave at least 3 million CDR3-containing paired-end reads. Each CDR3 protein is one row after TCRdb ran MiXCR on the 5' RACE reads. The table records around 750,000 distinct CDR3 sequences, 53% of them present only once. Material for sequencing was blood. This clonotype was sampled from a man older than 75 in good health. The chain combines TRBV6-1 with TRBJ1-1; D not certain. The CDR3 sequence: CASSEALIQPNTEAFF. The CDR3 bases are TGTGCCAGCAGTGAAGCGCTAATACAGCCGAACACTGAAGCTTTCTTT.